The rows below give T cell receptor beta chains drawn from one sample of a study of Ad26.COV2.S vaccination and SARS-CoV-2 variants. The repertoire was sequenced with immunoSEQ multiplex PCR; TCRdb's copy has only in-frame clones and lacks some. The sample comprises just over 350,000 clones, roughly 81% of which are singletons, and 3.3% rests with the top ten. The specimen was peripheral blood, collected in a trial of Ad26.COV2.S vaccine versus placebo. These receptor sequences come from a person between 18 and 59 years old who received the Ad26.COV2.S COVID-19 vaccine or a placebo. Both conserved end residues are part of each CDR3.

V gene	J gene	CDR3 protein
TRBV28	TRBJ1-2	CASSTEALKLLNYGYTF
TRBV4-1	TRBJ1-2	CASSQVGLYGYTF
TRBV19	TRBJ2-1	CASGPALAMTYNEQFF
TRBV20-1	TRBJ1-5	CSASKDREFYSNQPQHF
TRBV30	TRBJ2-7	CAWSDKGVGQYF
TRBV18	TRBJ1-4	CASSPRQLSTNEKLFF
TRBV29-1	TRBJ1-2	CSVSNNRVGGYTF
TRBV7-9	TRBJ1-6	CASSFFPGLYNSPLHF
TRBV19	TRBJ2-1	CASSKGQGADEQFF
TRBV5-5	TRBJ2-3	CASSSGFGAMWGTDTQYF
TRBV7-2	TRBJ2-7	CASSLPSGTTYEQYF
TRBV19	TRBJ1-5	CASSPNGRVSNQPQHF